This entry lists 32 T cell receptor beta chains sequenced from one sample in a study of T cell repertoires in cytomegalovirus infection. Via MiXCR, TCRdb re-called the reads, giving one row per CDR3 protein. The sample records approximately 300,000 distinct CDR3 sequences, about 25% being singletons. Antigens for these TCRs are unknown. Sequences were derived from cultured PBMCs, sampled from culture after CMV antigen stimulation. The source is a human donor in good health (CMV status not recorded). Some clones in this sample may be carry-over from other donors' samples.

This chain connects TRBV6-2 or TRBV6-3 to TRBJ1-5; D remains ambiguous. The CDR3 has 15 amino acids. Trimming pared 0 bases from V and 6 bases from J, leaving 12 bases between. Germline V gene data show CDR1 as MNHEY and CDR2 as SVGEGT. Here the CDR3 DNA reads TGTGCCAGCAGTTACTCCCAGGACCGAACTCAGCCCCAGCATTTT. This gives the protein CASSYSQDRTQPQHF.

This rearrangement joins TRBV25-1 to TRBJ2-6, with D possibly TRBD2 on 6 matching bases. There are 17 residues in the CDR3. Deletions cut 0 bases from V and 1 base from J, with 10 bases between. Germline CDR1 MGHDK, CDR2 SYGVNS. The CDR3 reads CASSEYGGRSGANVLTF. CDR3 bases: TGTGCCAGCAGTGAATACGGAGGGCGGTCTGGGGCCAACGTCCTGACTTTC.

This clonotype came up once. This rearrangement joins TRBV7-2 to TRBJ1-2; tentatively, D is TRBD1 (6 bases). The CDR3 covers 11 residues. The V gene's germline CDR1 is SGHTA and CDR2 FQGNSA. The germline V and J ends were trimmed by 0 bases and 14 bases, with 10 bases remaining between them. The CDR3 spells CASSLASDSTF. CDR3 in DNA: TGTGCCAGCAGCTTAGCCTCGGACAGTACCTTC.

This sequence joins TRBV19 and TRBJ2-3; 7 bases line up with TRBD2. V lost 7 bases to trimming and J lost 3 bases; unmatched junction nucleotides: 10. CDR1 LNHDA and CDR2 SQIVND come from the germline V gene (reference sequence). The CDR3 runs to 15 residues. This CDR3 reads CASMVGAGVTDTQYF. The CDR3 nucleotides are TGTGCCAGTATGGTAGGGGCGGGAGTGACAGATACGCAGTATTTT.

The gene calls are TRBV27 and TRBJ2-5; D assignment may be TRBD1 or TRBD2 (5 bases each). V was trimmed by 7 bases and J by 2 bases, leaving 17 bases between them. The CDR3 runs to 15 residues. Germline CDR1 MNHEY, CDR2 SMNVEV (reference sequence). CDR3 DNA sequence: TGTGCCAGCAATCCGGGACGGAGACTACAAGAGACCCAGTACTTC. This translates into CASNPGRRLQETQYF.

J is TRBJ2-5 and V is TRBV28, with TRBD2 matching 12 bases. Germline values: CDR1 MDHEN, CDR2 SYDVKM. The CDR3 loop spans 16 amino acids. Trimming took 5 bases from V and 2 from J; bases not matched to a gene: 6. The CDR3 DNA reads as TGTGCCAGCAGTCTTATTGGACTAGCGGGACAAGAGACCCAGTACTTC. This codes for CASSLIGLAGQETQYF.

A remark on this clonotype: One base away lies a much larger clone, so this may be a sequencing read error. The chain recombines TRBV7-2 with TRBJ2-3, with D possibly TRBD2 on 6 matching bases. CDR3 size: 14 residues. Germline CDR1 SGHTA, CDR2 FQGNSA. The CDR3 reads CASSLGRGLDTQFF. CDR3 sequence (DNA): TGTGCCAGCAGCTTAGGTCGGGGGTTGGATACGCAGTTTTTT.

In this sample, this clonotype turned up a few times. This chain's CDR3 is CASSPTSGRAPGELFF. CDR3 coding DNA: TGTGCCAGCAGCCCAACTAGCGGGAGGGCCCCCGGGGAGCTGTTTTTT. The chain combines TRBV5-5 with TRBJ2-2; 13 nucleotides match TRBD2. CDR3 size: 16 residues. Unmatched junction bases numbered 6, after V lost 4 bases and J lost 6 bases. Germline CDR1 is SGHKS and CDR2 is YYEKEE (reference sequence).

This sequence joins TRBV24-1 and TRBJ1-5; the D is unclear. Germline loops: CDR1 KGHDR, CDR2 SFDVKD. The CDR3 is 14 amino acids. V lost 4 bases to trimming and J lost 7 bases, with 13 bases between them. The DNA for the CDR3 is TGTGCCACCAGTGACCTAAAACAAGGCCAGCCCCAGCATTTT. As protein: CATSDLKQGQPQHF.

The chain recombines TRBV6-5 with TRBJ2-1; 10 bases fit TRBD2. The CDR3 contains 15 residues. Germline values: CDR1 MNHEY, CDR2 SVGAGI. V gave up 6 bases and J gave up 3 bases; unmatched junction bases: 5. In DNA, the CDR3 is TGTGCCAGCAGCCGAAGACTAGCGGGCTACAATGAGCAGTTCTTC. Protein product: CASSRRLAGYNEQFF.

This chain joins TRBV7-2 and TRBJ2-1; D might be TRBD1 (5 bases). V gave up 4 bases and J gave up 13 bases, with 14 bases separating them. The germline CDR1 and CDR2 sequences are SGHTA and FQGNSA. CDR3 length: 12 amino acids. CDR3 in DNA: TGTGCCAGCAGCTACCCCCAAGGGGAACAGTTCTTC. It is translated as CASSYPQGEQFF.

V is TRBV10-3 and J is TRBJ1-2; 7 nucleotides match TRBD1. With 10 bases clipped from V and 1 base from J, the junction kept 6 bases outside the gene matches. The CDR3 is 13 amino acids. Germline CDR1 is ENHRY and CDR2 is SYGVKD. The CDR3 loop reads CATGQVDNYGYTF. The CDR3 DNA reads as TGTGCCACCGGACAGGTCGATAACTATGGCTACACCTTC.

A note on this clonotype: A much larger clone lies one base from this, so it may be a read error. A read error is likely, as this CDR3 ends without the conserved phenylalanine or tryptophan. The rearrangement uses TRBV7-2 and TRBJ2-1; 7 bases line up with TRBD2. V trimming: 1 base; J trimming: 3 bases; junction bases outside the gene matches: 6. CDR3 length: 16 amino acids. The V gene's germline CDR1 is SGHTA and CDR2 FQGNSA. The chain's CDR3 is CASSLVGRGIYNEQFL. The CDR3 DNA reads as TGTGCCAGCAGCTTAGTAGGGCGGGGGATCTACAATGAGCAGTTCTTA.

V is TRBV12-3 or TRBV12-4 and J is TRBJ1-4; D is possibly TRBD1 (6 bases). The CDR3 loop spans 19 amino acids. V lost 4 bases, J lost 5 bases, and 26 bases lay in between. CDR3 DNA: TGTGCCAGCAGTTCGTCCCGTTGGGGGGGCGGAGGGGAGAATGAAAAACTGTTTTTT. It codes for CASSSSRWGGGGENEKLFF.

This chain joins TRBV7-8 and TRBJ2-4; possibly TRBD2 for D (5 bases). This CDR3 comprises 18 residues. V gave up 0 bases and J gave up 1 base, with 16 bases separating them. Germline loops: CDR1 SGHVS, CDR2 FQNEAQ. CDR3 in amino acids: CASSLARTPPGAKNIQYF. Here the CDR3 DNA reads TGTGCCAGCAGCTTAGCCCGGACTCCTCCTGGGGCCAAAAACATTCAGTACTTC.

The rearrangement joins TRBV6-2 or TRBV6-3 to TRBJ1-5; D uncertain. The V end lost 3 bases, the J end lost 0 bases, and 12 bases lay between the germline ends. CDR1 is MNHEY and CDR2 is SVGEGT in the germline V gene. This CDR3 is 16 amino acids long. The CDR3 DNA reads as TGTGCCAGCAGTTATTTAGCGGGGAATAGCAATCAGCCCCAGCATTTT. This codes for CASSYLAGNSNQPQHF.

The chain combines TRBV7-9 with TRBJ2-1, with D tentatively TRBD2 (6 bases). Germline CDR1 is SEHNR and CDR2 is FQNEAQ (reference sequence). With 3 bases removed from V and 1 base from J, the gap between germline ends came to 10 bases. The CDR3 contains 15 residues. This CDR3 reads CASSLGGISYNEQFF. The CDR3 bases are TGTGCCAGCAGCTTGGGCGGGATTTCCTACAATGAGCAGTTCTTC.

The chain is built from TRBV10-3 and TRBJ1-1; 7 bases line up with TRBD1. Germline trimming cut 4 bases from V and 7 bases from J; bases unmatched to any gene: 6. There are 13 residues in the CDR3. Germline V lookup: CDR1 ENHRY, CDR2 SYGVKD. The CDR3: CAISGQGLDEAFF. The CDR3 region has the DNA TGTGCCATCAGTGGACAGGGCCTGGATGAAGCTTTCTTT.

The chain employs TRBV7-9 and TRBJ1-6; TRBD1 matches 7 bases. CDR1 and CDR2 (germline): SEHNR, FQNEAQ (reference sequence). The CDR3 covers 15 residues. V dropped 5 bases and J dropped 2; count of bases not matched to a gene: 3. CDR3 region: CASSEGTAYNSPLHF. The CDR3 DNA sequence: TGTGCCAGCAGCGAAGGGACAGCCTATAATTCACCCCTCCACTTT.

This chain joins TRBV20-1 and TRBJ2-6, with a weak D call TRBD1 (5 bases). The CDR3 is 17 amino acids. Trimming removed 3 bases at V and 0 bases at J, with 15 bases between. The germline V gene encodes CDR1 DFQATT and CDR2 SNEGSKA (reference sequence). CDR3 sequence reads: CSASSAGISSGANVLTF. In nucleotides, the CDR3 is TGCAGTGCTAGTTCGGCAGGGATCAGCTCTGGGGCCAACGTCCTGACTTTC.

This clonotype was recorded at least ten times. The V and J genes are TRBV6-6 and TRBJ2-7, with D hard to call. V lost 5 bases and J 2 bases, leaving 22 bases between the germline ends. CDR1 is MNHNY and CDR2 is SVGAGI in the germline V gene (reference sequence). CDR3 length equals 17 residues. The CDR3 here is CASSTLPVVGWTYEQYF. CDR3 in DNA: TGTGCCAGCAGTACCCTCCCCGTCGTCGGGTGGACCTACGAGCAGTACTTC.

The sample holds a few counts of this clonotype. The chain employs TRBV28 and TRBJ1-2; D possibly corresponds to TRBD1 (6 bases). The CDR3 runs to 17 residues. V lost 2 bases and J 1 base, leaving 17 bases between the germline ends. Germline lookup yields CDR1 MDHEN and CDR2 SYDVKM. CDR3 residues: CASSLGTQGQFNYGYTF. CDR3 coding DNA: TGTGCCAGCAGTTTAGGGACCCAAGGACAGTTTAACTATGGCTACACCTTC.

This clonotype was detected a few times. The chain employs TRBV29-1 and TRBJ2-2; no clear D gene. This CDR3 spans 13 amino acids. Trimming cost V 0 bases and J 3 bases, with 5 bases left between them. Germline V gene lookup returns CDR1 SQVTM and CDR2 ANQGSEA. The DNA of the CDR3 is TGCAGCGTTGAAGAGGTTCACACCGGGGAGCTGTTTTTT. Translated, it gives CSVEEVHTGELFF.

The table lists this clonotype with a few counts. The chain couples TRBV11-3 to TRBJ2-2; 11 bases are shared with TRBD2. The CDR3 loop spans 16 amino acids. Looked up from germline, CDR1 is SGHNT and CDR2 is YENEEA. V lost 4 bases, J lost 4 bases, and 5 bases stayed unmatched. The chain's CDR3 is CASSSLLAGVTGELFF. The CDR3 coding sequence is TGTGCCAGCAGCTCCTTACTAGCGGGAGTCACCGGGGAGCTGTTTTTT.

The chain combines TRBV19 with TRBJ1-1, with 12 bases fitting TRBD1. CDR1 LNHDA and CDR2 SQIVND come from the germline V gene (reference sequence). The J segment lost 4 bases and the V segment lost 9 bases, leaving 12 bases of the junction unmatched. This CDR3 region has 16 residues. CDR3 region: CASKTGTGGGGTEAFF. In DNA form, the CDR3 reads TGTGCCAGCAAAACCGGGACAGGGGGCGGGGGCACTGAAGCTTTCTTT.

The chain has TRBV12-3 or TRBV12-4 and TRBJ1-2, with D perhaps TRBD1 (6 bases). The CDR3 is 11 residues long. The V end lost 6 bases, the J end lost 7 bases, and 9 bases lay between the germline ends. CDR3 nucleotide sequence: TGTGCCAGCAGCTCAGGGGCTGGCTACACCTTC. Its protein is CASSSGAGYTF.

In this sample, this clonotype turned up many times. The genes are TRBV7-2 and TRBJ2-3; D could derive from TRBD1 or TRBD2 (5 bases each). Germline CDR1 SGHTA, CDR2 FQGNSA. Trimming removed 3 bases from V and 2 bases from J, with 15 bases in between. This CDR3 comprises 16 residues. The CDR3 spells CASSFGTIETTDTQYF. CDR3 sequence (DNA): TGTGCCAGCAGCTTCGGGACCATAGAGACCACAGATACGCAGTATTTT.

The V gene is TRBV18, the J gene TRBJ2-2; D might be TRBD2 (5 bases). The ends were cut back, 3 bases at V and 0 bases at J, with 14 bases in the middle. Per the germline V gene, CDR1 is KGHSH and CDR2 is LQKENI. This CDR3 is 17 amino acids long. The CDR3 is CASSPRRSVSNTGELFF. The CDR3 region has the DNA TGTGCCAGCTCACCGAGGAGGTCCGTGTCGAACACCGGGGAGCTGTTTTTT.

The rearrangement joins TRBV10-3 to TRBJ2-7, with D possibly matching TRBD2 (5 bases). Germline CDR1 reads ENHRY; CDR2 reads SYGVKD. V lost 0 bases and J 6 bases, leaving 9 bases between the germline ends. The CDR3 runs to 13 residues. The chain's CDR3 is CAISESDGGEQYV. The CDR3 DNA sequence: TGTGCCATCAGTGAGTCGGACGGAGGCGAGCAGTACGTC.

The rearrangement uses TRBV18 and TRBJ2-3; no reliable D call. V dropped 3 bases and J dropped 2 bases, with 12 bases sitting between them. Germline CDR1 reads KGHSH; CDR2 reads LQKENI. CDR3 length: 15 amino acids. The CDR3: CASSPVGHTTDTQYF. The DNA for the CDR3 is TGTGCCAGCTCACCGGTAGGCCATACCACAGATACGCAGTATTTT.

This clonotype has more than one count but fewer than ten. The V and J genes are TRBV10-3 and TRBJ1-1; no clear D gene. CDR3 length equals 11 residues. V was trimmed by 9 bases and J by 5 bases, leaving 10 bases between them. Germline V gives CDR1 ENHRY, CDR2 SYGVKD. CDR3 sequence (DNA): TGTGCCATAGGAGGCGGGACTGAAGCTTTCTTT. Its protein is CAIGGGTEAFF.

This rearrangement joins TRBV5-1 to TRBJ2-1, with TRBD2 matching over 9 bases. The CDR3 is 15 residues long. The V segment lost 4 bases and the J segment 7 bases; nucleotides outside the gene matches: 9. Germline lookup yields CDR1 SGHRS and CDR2 YFSETQ. The CDR3 reads CASSPRSGSPNEQFF. CDR3 nucleotide sequence: TGCGCCAGCAGCCCACGTAGCGGGAGTCCTAATGAGCAGTTCTTC.